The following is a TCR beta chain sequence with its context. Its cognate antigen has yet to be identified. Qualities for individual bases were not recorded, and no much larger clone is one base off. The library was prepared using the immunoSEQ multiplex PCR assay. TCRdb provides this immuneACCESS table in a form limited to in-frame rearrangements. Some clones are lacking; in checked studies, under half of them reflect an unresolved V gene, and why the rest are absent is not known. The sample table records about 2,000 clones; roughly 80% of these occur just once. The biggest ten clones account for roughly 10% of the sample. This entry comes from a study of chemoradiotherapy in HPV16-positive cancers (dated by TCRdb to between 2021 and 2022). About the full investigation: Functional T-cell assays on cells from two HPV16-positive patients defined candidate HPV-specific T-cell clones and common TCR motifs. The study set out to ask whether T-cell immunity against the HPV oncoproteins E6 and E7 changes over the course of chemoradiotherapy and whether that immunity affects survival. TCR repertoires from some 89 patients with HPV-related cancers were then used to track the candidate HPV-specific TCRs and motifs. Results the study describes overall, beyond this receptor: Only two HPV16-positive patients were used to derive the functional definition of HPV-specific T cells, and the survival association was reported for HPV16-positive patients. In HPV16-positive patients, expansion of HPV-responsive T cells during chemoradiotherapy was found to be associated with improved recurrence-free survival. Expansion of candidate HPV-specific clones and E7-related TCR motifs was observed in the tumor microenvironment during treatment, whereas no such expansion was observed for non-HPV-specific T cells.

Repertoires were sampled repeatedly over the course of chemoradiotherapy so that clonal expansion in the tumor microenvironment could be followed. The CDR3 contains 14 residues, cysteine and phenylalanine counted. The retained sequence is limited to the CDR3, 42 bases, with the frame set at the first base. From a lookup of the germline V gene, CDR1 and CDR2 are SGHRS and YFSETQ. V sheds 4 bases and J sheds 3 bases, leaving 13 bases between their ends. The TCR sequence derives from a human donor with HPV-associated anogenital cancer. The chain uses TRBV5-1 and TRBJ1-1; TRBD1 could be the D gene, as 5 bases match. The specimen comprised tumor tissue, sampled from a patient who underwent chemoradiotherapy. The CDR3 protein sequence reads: CASSGDVTDTEAFF. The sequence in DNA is TGCGCCAGCAGCGGCGACGTGACAGACACTGAAGCTTTCTTT.